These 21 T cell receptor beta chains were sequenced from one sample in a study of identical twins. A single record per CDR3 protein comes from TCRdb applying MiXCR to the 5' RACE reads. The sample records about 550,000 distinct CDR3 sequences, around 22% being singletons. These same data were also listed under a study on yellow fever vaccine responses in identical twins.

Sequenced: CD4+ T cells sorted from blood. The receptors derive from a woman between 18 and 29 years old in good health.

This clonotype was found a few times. Here the CDR3 DNA reads TGCGCCAGCAGCTTGACTAGCGGGAGTAACAATGAGCAGTTCTTC. Protein: CASSLTSGSNNEQFF. The V and J genes are TRBV5-1 and TRBJ2-1, with 11 positions matching TRBD2. Trimming at V came to 1 base and at J to 5 bases, leaving 2 bases not matched to a gene. This CDR3 contains 15 residues. Germline lookup yields CDR1 SGHRS and CDR2 YFSETQ.

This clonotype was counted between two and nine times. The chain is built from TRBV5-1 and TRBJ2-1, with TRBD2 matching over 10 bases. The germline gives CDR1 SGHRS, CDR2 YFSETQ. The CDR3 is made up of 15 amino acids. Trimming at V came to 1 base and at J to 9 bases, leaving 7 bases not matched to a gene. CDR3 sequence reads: CASSLWLAGEAEQFF. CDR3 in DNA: TGCGCCAGCAGCTTGTGGCTAGCGGGAGAAGCTGAGCAGTTCTTC.

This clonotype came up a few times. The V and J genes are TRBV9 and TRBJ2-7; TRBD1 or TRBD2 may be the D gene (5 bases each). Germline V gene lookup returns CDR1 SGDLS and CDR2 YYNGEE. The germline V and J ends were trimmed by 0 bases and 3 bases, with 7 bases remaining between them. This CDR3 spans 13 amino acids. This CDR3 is CASSVGGDYEQYF. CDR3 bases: TGTGCCAGCAGCGTAGGAGGGGACTACGAGCAGTACTTC. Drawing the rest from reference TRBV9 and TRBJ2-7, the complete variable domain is DSGVTQTPKHLITATGQRVTLRCSPRSGDLSVYWYQQSLDQGLQFLIQYYNGEERAKGNILERFSAQQFPDLHSELNLSSLELGDSALYFCASSVGGDYEQYFGPGTRLTVT.

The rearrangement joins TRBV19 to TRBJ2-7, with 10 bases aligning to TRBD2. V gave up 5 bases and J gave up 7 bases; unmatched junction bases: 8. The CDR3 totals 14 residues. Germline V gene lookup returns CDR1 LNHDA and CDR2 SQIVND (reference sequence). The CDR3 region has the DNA TGTGCCAGTAGTCCCGGGACTAGCGTTCGGGAGCAGTACTTC. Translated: CASSPGTSVREQYF.

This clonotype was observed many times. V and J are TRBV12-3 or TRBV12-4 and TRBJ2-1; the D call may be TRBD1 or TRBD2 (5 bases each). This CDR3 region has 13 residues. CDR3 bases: TGTGCGTCAAGCAGGGTCCCGAGGGATGAGCAGTTCTTC. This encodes CASSRVPRDEQFF.

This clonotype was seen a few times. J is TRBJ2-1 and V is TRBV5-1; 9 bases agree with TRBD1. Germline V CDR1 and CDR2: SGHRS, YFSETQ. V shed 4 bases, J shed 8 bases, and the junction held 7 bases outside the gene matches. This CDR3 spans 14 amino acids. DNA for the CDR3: TGCGCCAGCAGCCCGGGACAGGGTTACGATGAGCAGTTCTTC. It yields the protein CASSPGQGYDEQFF.

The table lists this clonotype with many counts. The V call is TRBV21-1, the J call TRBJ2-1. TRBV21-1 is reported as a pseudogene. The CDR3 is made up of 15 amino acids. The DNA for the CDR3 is TGTGCCAGCACCCCGAGAAGGGCTTCATACAATGAGCAGTTCTTC. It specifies CASTPRRASYNEQFF.

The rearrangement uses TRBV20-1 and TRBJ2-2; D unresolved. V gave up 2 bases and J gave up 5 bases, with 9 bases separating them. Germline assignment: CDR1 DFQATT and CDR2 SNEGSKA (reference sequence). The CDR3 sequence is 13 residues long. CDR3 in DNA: TGCAGTGCTAGAATGTCAGAGACCGGGGAGCTGTTTTTT. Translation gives CSARMSETGELFF.

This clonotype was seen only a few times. The CDR3 region is CASSKPGTGFGANVLTF. The CDR3 DNA reads TGTGCCAGCAGTAAGCCCGGGACAGGGTTTGGGGCCAACGTCCTGACTTTC. The chain carries TRBV6-2 or TRBV6-3 and TRBJ2-6, with 9 bases matching TRBD1. Trimming cost V 5 bases and J 3 bases; bases outside gene matches: 8. This CDR3 comprises 17 residues. Per the germline V gene, CDR1 is MNHEY and CDR2 is SVGEGT.

The CDR3 region has the DNA TGTGCCAGCAGGTCGGGACAGGGGAACACTGAAGCTTTCTTT. It is translated as CASRSGQGNTEAFF. The chain employs TRBV5-8 and TRBJ1-1; 9 positions match TRBD1. The length of the CDR3 is 14 residues. CDR1 and CDR2 from the germline V gene are SGHTS and YDEGEE. The trim removed 5 bases at V and 1 base at J, leaving 3 bases unmatched.

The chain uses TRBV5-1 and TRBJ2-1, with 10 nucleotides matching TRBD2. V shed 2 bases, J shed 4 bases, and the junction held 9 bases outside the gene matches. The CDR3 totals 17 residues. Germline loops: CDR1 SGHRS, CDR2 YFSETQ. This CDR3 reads CASSLRVAGGPYNEQFF. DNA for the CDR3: TGCGCCAGCAGCTTAAGGGTAGCGGGAGGCCCTTACAATGAGCAGTTCTTC.

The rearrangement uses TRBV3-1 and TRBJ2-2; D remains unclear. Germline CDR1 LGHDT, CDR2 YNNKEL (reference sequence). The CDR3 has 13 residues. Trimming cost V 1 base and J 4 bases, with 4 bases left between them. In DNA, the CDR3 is TGTGCCAGCAGCCAAGCACTCACCGGGGAGCTGTTTTTT. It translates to CASSQALTGELFF. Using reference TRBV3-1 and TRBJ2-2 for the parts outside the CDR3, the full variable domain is DTAVSQTPKYLVTQMGNDKSIKCEQNLGHDTMYWYKQDSKKFLKIMFSYNNKELIINETVPNRFSPKSPDKAHLNLHINSLELGDSAVYFCASSQALTGELFFGEGSRLTVL.

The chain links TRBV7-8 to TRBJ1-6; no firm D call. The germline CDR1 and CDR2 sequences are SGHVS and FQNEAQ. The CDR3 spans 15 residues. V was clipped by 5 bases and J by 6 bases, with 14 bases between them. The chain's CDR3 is CASSGFSGINSPLHF. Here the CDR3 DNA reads TGTGCCAGCAGCGGGTTTTCGGGAATTAATTCACCCCTCCACTTT.

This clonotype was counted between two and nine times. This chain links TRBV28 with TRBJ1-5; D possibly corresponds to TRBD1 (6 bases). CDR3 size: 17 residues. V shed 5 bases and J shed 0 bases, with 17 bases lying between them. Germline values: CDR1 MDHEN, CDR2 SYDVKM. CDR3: CASSPRTVRNSNQPQHF. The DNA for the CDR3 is TGTGCCAGCAGTCCTCGGACAGTTCGGAATAGCAATCAGCCCCAGCATTTT.

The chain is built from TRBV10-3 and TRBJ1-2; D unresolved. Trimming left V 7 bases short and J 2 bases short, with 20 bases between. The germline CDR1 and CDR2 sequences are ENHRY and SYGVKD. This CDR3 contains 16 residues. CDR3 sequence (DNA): TGTGCCATCATCCCAGACCCGAACCAGCGAAACTATGGCTACACCTTC. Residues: CAIIPDPNQRNYGYTF.

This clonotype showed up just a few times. The chain's CDR3 is CASGGRRNEQFF. CDR3 in DNA: TGTGCCAGCGGAGGGAGGCGCAATGAGCAGTTCTTC. The gene calls are TRBV14 and TRBJ2-1, with D tentatively TRBD2 (6 bases). Germline lookup yields CDR1 SGHDN and CDR2 FVKESK. Trimming took 8 bases from V and 6 from J, leaving 11 bases between them. The CDR3 is made up of 12 amino acids.

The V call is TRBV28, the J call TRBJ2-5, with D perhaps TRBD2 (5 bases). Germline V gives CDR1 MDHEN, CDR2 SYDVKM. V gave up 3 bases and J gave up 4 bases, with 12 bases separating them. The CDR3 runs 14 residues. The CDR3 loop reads CASSFGVRGETQYF. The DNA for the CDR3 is TGTGCCAGCAGTTTCGGGGTCCGGGGAGAGACCCAGTACTTC.

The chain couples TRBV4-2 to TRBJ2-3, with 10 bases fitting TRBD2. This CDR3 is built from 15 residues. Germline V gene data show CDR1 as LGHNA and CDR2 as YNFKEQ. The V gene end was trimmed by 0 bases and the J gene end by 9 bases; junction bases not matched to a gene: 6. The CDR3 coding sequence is TGTGCCAGCAGCCAAGAAAGGACAGCGGGGGGGACGCAGTATTTT. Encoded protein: CASSQERTAGGTQYF.

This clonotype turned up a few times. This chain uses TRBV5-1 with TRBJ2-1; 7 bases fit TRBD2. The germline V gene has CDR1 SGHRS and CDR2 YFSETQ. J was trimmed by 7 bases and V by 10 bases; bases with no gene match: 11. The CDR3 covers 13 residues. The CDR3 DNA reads TGCGCCTGCGGAGGTAGCGGGTTAAATGAGCAGTTCTTC. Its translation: CACGGSGLNEQFF.

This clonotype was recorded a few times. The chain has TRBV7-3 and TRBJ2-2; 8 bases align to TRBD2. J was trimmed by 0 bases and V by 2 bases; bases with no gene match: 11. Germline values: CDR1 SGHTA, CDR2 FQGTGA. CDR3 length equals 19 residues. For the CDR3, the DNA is TGTGCCAGCAGCTTATGGGGTAGCGGGATGGTCGCGAACACCGGGGAGCTGTTTTTT. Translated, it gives CASSLWGSGMVANTGELFF. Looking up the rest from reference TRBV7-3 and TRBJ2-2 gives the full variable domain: GAGVSQTPSNKVTEKGKYVELRCDPISGHTALYWYRQSLGQGPEFLIYFQGTGAADDSGLPNDRFFAVRPEGSVSTLKIQRTERGDSAVYLCASSLWGSGMVANTGELFFGEGSRLTVL.

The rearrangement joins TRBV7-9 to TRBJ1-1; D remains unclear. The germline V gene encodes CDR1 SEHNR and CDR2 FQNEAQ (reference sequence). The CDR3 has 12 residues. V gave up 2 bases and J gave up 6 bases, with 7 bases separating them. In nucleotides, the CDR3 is TGTGCCAGCAGCTTAACAGTAGCTGAAGCTTTCTTT. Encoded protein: CASSLTVAEAFF.